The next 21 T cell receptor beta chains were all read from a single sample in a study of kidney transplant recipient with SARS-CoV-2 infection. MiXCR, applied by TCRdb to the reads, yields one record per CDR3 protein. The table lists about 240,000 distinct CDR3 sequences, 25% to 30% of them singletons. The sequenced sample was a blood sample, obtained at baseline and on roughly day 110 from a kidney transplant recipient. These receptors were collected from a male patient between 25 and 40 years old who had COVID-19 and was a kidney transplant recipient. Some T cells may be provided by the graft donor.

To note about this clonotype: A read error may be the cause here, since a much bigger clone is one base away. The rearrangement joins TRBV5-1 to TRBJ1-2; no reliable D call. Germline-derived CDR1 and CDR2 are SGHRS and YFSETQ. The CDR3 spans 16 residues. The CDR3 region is CTSVPQSVRKTYGYTF. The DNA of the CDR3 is TGCACCAGCGTCCCGCAATCGGTTCGAAAGACCTATGGCTACACCTTC.

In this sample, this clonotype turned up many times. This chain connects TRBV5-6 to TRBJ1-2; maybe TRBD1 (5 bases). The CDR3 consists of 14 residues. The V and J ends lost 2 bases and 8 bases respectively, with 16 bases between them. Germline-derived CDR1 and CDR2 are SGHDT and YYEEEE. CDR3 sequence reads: CASSLDRTMSGYTF. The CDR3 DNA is TGTGCCAGCAGCTTAGACAGAACTATGTCGGGCTACACCTTC.

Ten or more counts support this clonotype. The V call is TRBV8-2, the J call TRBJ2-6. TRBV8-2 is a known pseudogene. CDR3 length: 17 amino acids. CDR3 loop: CGSSKRITQSRANVLTF. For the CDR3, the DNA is TGTGGCAGCTCTAAGAGGATAACACAAAGTCGGGCCAACGTCCTGACTTTC.

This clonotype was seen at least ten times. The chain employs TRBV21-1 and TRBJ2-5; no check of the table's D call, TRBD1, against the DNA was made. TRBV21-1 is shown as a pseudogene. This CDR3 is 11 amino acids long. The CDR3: CASSPPSSQYF. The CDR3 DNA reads TGTGCCAGCAGCCCCCCATCATCCCAGTACTTC.

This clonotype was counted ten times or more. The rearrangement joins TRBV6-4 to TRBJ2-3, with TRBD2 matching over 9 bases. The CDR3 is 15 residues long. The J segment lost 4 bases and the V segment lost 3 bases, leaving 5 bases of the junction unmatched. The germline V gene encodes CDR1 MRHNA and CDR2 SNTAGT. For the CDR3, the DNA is TGTGCCAGCAGTGAGGGGGCGGGAGGGCCAGATACGCAGTATTTT. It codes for CASSEGAGGPDTQYF.

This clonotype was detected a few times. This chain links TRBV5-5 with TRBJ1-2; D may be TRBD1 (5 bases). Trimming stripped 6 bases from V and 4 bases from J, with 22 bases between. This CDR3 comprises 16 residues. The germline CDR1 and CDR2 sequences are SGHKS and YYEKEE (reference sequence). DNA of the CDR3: TGTGCCAGCATGACAGTTGTCTCGCGAAAGACCTATGGCTACACCTTC. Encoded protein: CASMTVVSRKTYGYTF.

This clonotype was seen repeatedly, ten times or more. The CDR3 bases are TGTGCCAGCAGCCAAGGAGAAAGTTCACCCCTCCACTTT. Protein product: CASSQGESSPLHF. The chain has TRBV3-1 and TRBJ1-6; D is unclear. The germline V and J ends were trimmed by 1 base and 9 bases, with 7 bases remaining between them. The CDR3 is 13 amino acids. Germline-derived CDR1 and CDR2 are LGHDT and YNNKEL (reference sequence).

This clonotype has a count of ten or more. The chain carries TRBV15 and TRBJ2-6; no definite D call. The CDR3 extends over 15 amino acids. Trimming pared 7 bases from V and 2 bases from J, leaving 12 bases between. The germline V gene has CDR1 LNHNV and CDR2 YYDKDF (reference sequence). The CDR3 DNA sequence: TGTGCCACCACGGTCGGCATACCTGGGGCCAACGTCCTGACTTTC. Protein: CATTVGIPGANVLTF. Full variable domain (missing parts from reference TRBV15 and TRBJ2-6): DAMVIQNPRYQVTQFGKPVTLSCSQTLNHNVMYWYQQKSSQAPKLLFHYYDKDFNNEADTPDNFQSRRPNTSFCFLDIRSPGLGDTAMYLCATTVGIPGANVLTFGAGSRLTVL.

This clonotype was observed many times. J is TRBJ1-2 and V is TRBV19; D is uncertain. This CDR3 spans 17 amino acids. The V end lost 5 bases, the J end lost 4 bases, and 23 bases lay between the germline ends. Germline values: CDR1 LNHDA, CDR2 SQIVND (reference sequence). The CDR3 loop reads CASSLSVTNRKTYGYTF. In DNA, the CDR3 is TGTGCCAGTAGTTTATCGGTGACAAATCGAAAGACCTATGGCTACACCTTC.

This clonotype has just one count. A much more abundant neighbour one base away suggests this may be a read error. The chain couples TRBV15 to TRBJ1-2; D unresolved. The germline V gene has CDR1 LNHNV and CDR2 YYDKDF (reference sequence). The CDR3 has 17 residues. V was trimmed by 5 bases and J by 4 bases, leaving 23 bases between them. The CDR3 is CATSDYPRCGRTYGYTF. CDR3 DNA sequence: TGTGCCACCAGCGATTACCCAAGGTGTGGAAGGACCTATGGCTACACCTTC.

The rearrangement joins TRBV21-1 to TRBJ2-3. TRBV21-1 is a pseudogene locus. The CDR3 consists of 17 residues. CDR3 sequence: CASRIRIATVMQDTQYF. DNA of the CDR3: TGTGCCAGCAGGATCAGGATAGCTACAGTCATGCAAGATACGCAGTATTTT.

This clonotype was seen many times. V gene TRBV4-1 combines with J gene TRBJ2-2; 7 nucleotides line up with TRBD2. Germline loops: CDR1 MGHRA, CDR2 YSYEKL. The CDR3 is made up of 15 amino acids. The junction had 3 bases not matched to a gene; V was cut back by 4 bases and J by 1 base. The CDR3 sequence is CASSRAGRNTGELFF. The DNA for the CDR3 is TGCGCCAGCAGCCGAGCGGGAAGGAACACCGGGGAGCTGTTTTTT.

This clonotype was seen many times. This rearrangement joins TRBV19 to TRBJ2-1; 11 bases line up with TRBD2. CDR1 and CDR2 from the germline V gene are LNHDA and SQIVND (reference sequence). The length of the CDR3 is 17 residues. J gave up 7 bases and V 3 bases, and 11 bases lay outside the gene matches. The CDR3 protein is CASSIGTSGSLINEQFF. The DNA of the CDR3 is TGTGCCAGTAGTATCGGAACTAGCGGGAGTCTTATTAATGAGCAGTTCTTC.

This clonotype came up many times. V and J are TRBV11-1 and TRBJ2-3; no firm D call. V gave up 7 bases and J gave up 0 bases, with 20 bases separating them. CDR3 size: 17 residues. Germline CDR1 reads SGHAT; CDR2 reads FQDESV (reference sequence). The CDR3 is CASTPRRGMTSTDTQYF. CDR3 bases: TGTGCCAGCACCCCCCGGCGTGGGATGACTAGCACAGATACGCAGTATTTT. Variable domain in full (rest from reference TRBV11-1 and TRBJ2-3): EAEVAQSPRYKITEKSQAVAFWCDPISGHATLYWYRQILGQGPELLVQFQDESVVDDSQLPKDRFSAERLKGVDSTLKIQPAELGDSAMYLCASTPRRGMTSTDTQYFGPGTRLTVL.

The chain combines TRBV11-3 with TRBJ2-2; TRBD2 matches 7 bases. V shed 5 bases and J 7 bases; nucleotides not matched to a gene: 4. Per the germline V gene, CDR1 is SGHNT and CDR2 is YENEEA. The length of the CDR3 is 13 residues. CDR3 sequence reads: CASSMRGYGELFF. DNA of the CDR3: TGTGCCAGCAGCATGCGGGGGTACGGGGAGCTGTTTTTT.

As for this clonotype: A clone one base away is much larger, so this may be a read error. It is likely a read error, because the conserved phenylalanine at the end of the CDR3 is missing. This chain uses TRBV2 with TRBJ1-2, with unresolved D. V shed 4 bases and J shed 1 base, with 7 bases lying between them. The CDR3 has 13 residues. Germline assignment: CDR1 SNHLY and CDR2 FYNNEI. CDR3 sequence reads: CASSGANNYGYTY. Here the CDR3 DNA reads TGTGCCAGCAGTGGGGCGAATAACTATGGCTACACCTAC.

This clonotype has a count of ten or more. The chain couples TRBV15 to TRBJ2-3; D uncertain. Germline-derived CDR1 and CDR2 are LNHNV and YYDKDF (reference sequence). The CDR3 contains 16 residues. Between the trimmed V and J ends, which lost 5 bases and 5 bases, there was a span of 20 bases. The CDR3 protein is CATSPFGGPRIDTQYF. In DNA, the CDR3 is TGTGCCACCAGCCCCTTTGGCGGCCCGAGGATAGATACGCAGTATTTT.

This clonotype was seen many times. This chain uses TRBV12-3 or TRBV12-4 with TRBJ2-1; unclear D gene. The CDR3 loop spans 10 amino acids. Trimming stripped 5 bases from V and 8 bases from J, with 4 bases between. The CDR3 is CASSVYEQFF. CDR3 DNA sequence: TGTGCCAGCAGTGTGTATGAGCAGTTCTTC.

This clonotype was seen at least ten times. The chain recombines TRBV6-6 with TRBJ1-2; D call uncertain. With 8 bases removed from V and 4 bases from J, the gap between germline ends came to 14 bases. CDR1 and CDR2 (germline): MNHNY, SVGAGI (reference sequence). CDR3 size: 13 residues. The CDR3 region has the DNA TGTGCCAGCGCACCGGGGTCCCTCTATGGCTACACCTTC. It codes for CASAPGSLYGYTF.

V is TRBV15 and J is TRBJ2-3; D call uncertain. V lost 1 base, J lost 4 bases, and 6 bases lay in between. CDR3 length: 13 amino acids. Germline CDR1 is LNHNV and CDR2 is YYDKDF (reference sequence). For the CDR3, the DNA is TGTGCCACCAGCAGAGCGGAAGCAGATACGCAGTATTTT. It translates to CATSRAEADTQYF.

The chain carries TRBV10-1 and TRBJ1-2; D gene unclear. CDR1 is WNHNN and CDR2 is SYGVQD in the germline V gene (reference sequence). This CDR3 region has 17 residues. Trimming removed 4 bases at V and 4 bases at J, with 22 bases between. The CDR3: CASSVTPRSRKTYGYTF. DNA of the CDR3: TGCGCCAGCAGTGTGACACCAAGATCGCGAAAGACCTATGGCTACACCTTC.